This T cell receptor (beta chain) derives from a study of blood T cell repertoires in COVID-19. Profiling relied on immunoSEQ multiplex PCR, and the TCRdb table lists in-frame clones only, not all of them. The sample lists about 190,000 clones; 88% were seen once. The V and J ends lost 5 bases and 5 bases, in that order; junction bases with no gene match: 6. The CDR3 is 16 residues long. Germline V lookup: CDR1 SGHKS, CDR2 YYEKEE (reference sequence). The material sequenced was peripheral blood. This rearrangement joins TRBV5-5 to TRBJ2-2; 13 bases align to TRBD2. The TCR was taken from a human donor in a cohort sampled during active COVID-19. The CDR3 loop is CASREPGLAGTGELFF. For the CDR3, the DNA is TGTGCCAGCAGAGAACCGGGACTAGCGGGGACCGGGGAGCTGTTTTTT.